This TCR beta chain was retrieved from a study of post-analysis software for immune sequencing data. The CDR3 length is 13 residues. Per germline, CDR1 SEHNR and CDR2 FQNEAQ (reference sequence). Deletions cut 7 bases from V and 9 bases from J, with 13 bases between. Researchers reported that TCR beta cDNA libraries carried unique molecular identifiers. One entry per CDR3 protein, called by TCRdb with MiXCR from the PCR reads. The data contain fewer than 850,000 distinct CDR3 sequences, approximately 30% of them singletons. This clonotype was detected only a few times. Its target is not known. General observations from the study: The study found TRBV5-6, TRBV5-1 and TRBV20-1 among several TRBV segments more frequent in patients than controls.

The receptor comes from a girl between 5 and 17 years old with multiple sclerosis. Sequencing was carried out using blood. The chain uses TRBV7-9 and TRBJ1-6, with D unclear. CDR3 nucleotide sequence: TGTGCCAGCACCCGAGGATACGGTTCACCCCTCCACTTT. Protein product: CASTRGYGSPLHF.